The 9 T cell receptor beta chains given below trace back to one sample, sequenced in a study of cytomegalovirus exposure and HLA in healthy donors. PCR involved 60 Vbeta and 13 Jbeta primers. Generated by immunoSEQ multiplex PCR, the TCRdb table keeps only in-frame clones and is missing some. The table has some 170,000 clones, roughly 85% seen once. The sequencing input was PBMCs. These receptors all stem from a middle-aged man in good health and CMV-seronegative.

The chain carries TRBV5-1 and TRBJ2-7; maybe TRBD1 (6 bases). The CDR3 has 14 amino acids. The germline CDR1 and CDR2 sequences are SGHRS and YFSETQ. Between the trimmed V and J ends, which lost 6 bases and 1 base, there was a span of 14 bases. The CDR3 bases are TGCGCCAGCACCCGCGAGGGGGTGTCCTACGAGCAGTACTTC. This encodes CASTREGVSYEQYF.

The V gene is TRBV2, the J gene TRBJ2-5; 7 bases are shared with TRBD1. The end of the DNA is better explained by TRBJ2-7, so the J call may be wrong. This CDR3 is 13 amino acids long. Germline V gene sequence: CDR1 SNHLY, CDR2 FYNNEI. The CDR3 loop is CASKGQKSDEQYF. CDR3 DNA sequence: TGTGCCAGCAAGGGACAGAAATCAGACGAGCAGTACTTC.

The gene calls are TRBV19 and TRBJ2-3, with TRBD1 matching over 9 bases. Trimming at V came to 4 bases and at J to 4 bases, leaving 12 bases not matched to a gene. The length of the CDR3 is 17 residues. In germline, CDR1 is LNHDA, CDR2 SQIVND (reference sequence). The CDR3 DNA is TGTGCCAGTAGTACCCCGGACAGGGGAGGCAGCCCAGATACGCAGTATTTT. This encodes CASSTPDRGGSPDTQYF. The whole variable domain, filled in from reference TRBV19 and TRBJ2-3, reads DGGITQSPKYLFRKEGQNVTLSCEQNLNHDAMYWYRQDPGQGLRLIYYSQIVNDFQKGDIAEGYSVSREKKESFPLTVTSAQKNPTAFYLCASSTPDRGGSPDTQYFGPGTRLTVL.

The rearrangement uses TRBV9 and TRBJ1-1; TRBD1 is a possible D gene (6 bases). V was cut by 2 bases and J by 5 bases, with 13 bases left in between. The germline CDR1 and CDR2 sequences are SGDLS and YYNGEE. This CDR3 has 14 residues. CDR3 sequence (DNA): TGTGCCAGCAGCGTTGATATTAGGGGGACTGAAGCTTTCTTT. Translated: CASSVDIRGTEAFF.

The V and J genes are TRBV15 and TRBJ2-5; 12 bases are a match to TRBD2. V shed 5 bases and J 7 bases; nucleotides not matched to a gene: 14. The germline V gene encodes CDR1 LNHNV and CDR2 YYDKDF (reference sequence). The CDR3 is made up of 17 amino acids. The CDR3 DNA is TGTGCCACCAGCCCCACACGTCGGACTAGCGGGATGGTGACCCAGTACTTC. Protein: CATSPTRRTSGMVTQYF.

There are a few counts of this clone. The rearrangement uses TRBV4-1 and TRBJ2-7, with unresolved D. The length of the CDR3 is 15 residues. V lost 3 bases and J 4 bases, leaving 16 bases between the germline ends. Germline V CDR1 and CDR2: MGHRA, YSYEKL. The CDR3 DNA is TGCGCCAGCAGCCACCCAGATAGCTTTAGGTACGAGCAGTACTTC. This codes for CASSHPDSFRYEQYF.

The rearrangement joins TRBV5-1 to TRBJ1-2; 8 positions agree with TRBD1. Germline V gene sequence: CDR1 SGHRS, CDR2 YFSETQ. V was pared by 2 bases and J by 7 bases, with 13 bases of the junction left unmatched. This CDR3 comprises 16 residues. For the CDR3, the DNA is TGCGCCAGCAGCTTAGGATTCTCCTCCCAGGGGGCTGGCTACACCTTC. Protein sequence: CASSLGFSSQGAGYTF.

The rearrangement uses TRBV29-1 and TRBJ2-2; 8 bases agree with TRBD1. Germline trimming cut 1 base from V and 7 bases from J; bases unmatched to any gene: 5. Germline assignment: CDR1 SQVTM and CDR2 ANQGSEA. CDR3 length: 14 residues. The CDR3 DNA reads as TGCAGCGTTGAAGTCCAGGGGGCGGGCGGGGAGCTGTTTTTT. Translated: CSVEVQGAGGELFF.

The CDR3: CAWRPTGAGGEQYF. The CDR3 DNA follows: TGTGCCTGGAGGCCGACAGGGGCGGGGGGGGAGCAGTACTTC. V usage is TRBV30 and J usage is TRBJ2-7; possibly TRBD2 for D (9 bases). The CDR3 sequence is 14 residues long. The V end lost 3 bases, the J end lost 7 bases, and 19 bases lay between the germline ends. CDR1 is GTSNPN and CDR2 is SVGIG in the germline V gene (reference sequence).